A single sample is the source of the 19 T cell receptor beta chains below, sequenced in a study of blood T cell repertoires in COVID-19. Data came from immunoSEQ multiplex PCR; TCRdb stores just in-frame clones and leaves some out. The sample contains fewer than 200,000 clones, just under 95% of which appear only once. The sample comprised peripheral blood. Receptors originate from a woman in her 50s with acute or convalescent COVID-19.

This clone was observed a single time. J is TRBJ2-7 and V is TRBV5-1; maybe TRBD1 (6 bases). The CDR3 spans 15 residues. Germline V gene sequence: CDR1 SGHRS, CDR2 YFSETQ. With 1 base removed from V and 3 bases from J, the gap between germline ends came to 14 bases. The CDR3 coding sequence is TGCGCCAGCAGCTTGACCCCCGGACAGTACTACGAGCAGTACTTC. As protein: CASSLTPGQYYEQYF.

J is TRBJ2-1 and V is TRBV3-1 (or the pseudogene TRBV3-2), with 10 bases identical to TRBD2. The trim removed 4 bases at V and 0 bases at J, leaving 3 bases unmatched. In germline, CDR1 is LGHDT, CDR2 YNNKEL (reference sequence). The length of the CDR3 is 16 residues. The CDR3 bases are TGTGCCAGCAGCCCTAGCGGGAGAGGCTCCTACAATGAGCAGTTCTTC. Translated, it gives CASSPSGRGSYNEQFF.

The CDR3 here is CASSSTGGLNQPQHF. Written as DNA, the CDR3 is TGTGCCAGCAGTTCGACAGGGGGGCTTAATCAGCCCCAGCATTTT. The V call is TRBV28, the J call TRBJ1-5, with 9 bases fitting TRBD1. The J segment lost 4 bases and the V segment lost 4 bases, leaving 5 bases of the junction unmatched. The CDR3 has 15 amino acids. The germline CDR1 and CDR2 sequences are MDHEN and SYDVKM.

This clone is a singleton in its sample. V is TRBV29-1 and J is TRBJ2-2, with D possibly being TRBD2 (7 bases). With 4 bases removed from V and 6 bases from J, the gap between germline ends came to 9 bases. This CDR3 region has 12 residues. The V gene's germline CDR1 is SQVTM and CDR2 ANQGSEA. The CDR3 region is CSVGGGSGELFF. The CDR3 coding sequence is TGCAGCGTTGGCGGGGGCTCCGGGGAGCTGTTTTTT.

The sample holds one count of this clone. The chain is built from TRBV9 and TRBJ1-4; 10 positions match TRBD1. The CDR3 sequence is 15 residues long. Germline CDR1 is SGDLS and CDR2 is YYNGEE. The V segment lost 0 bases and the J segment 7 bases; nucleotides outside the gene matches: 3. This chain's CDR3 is CASSVGQGAPEKLFF. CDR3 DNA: TGTGCCAGCAGCGTAGGACAGGGGGCGCCTGAAAAACTGTTTTTT.

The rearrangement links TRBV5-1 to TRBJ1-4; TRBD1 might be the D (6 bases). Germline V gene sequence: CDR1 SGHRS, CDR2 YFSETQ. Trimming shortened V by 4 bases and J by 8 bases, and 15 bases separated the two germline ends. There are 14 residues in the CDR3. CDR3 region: CASSQLAQGEKLFF. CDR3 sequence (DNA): TGCGCCAGCAGCCAGCTGGCCCAGGGGGAAAAACTGTTTTTT.

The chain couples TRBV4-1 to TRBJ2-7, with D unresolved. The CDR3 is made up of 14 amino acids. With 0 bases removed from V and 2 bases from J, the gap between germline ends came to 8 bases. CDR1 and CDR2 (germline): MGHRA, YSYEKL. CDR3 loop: CASSQDLSAYEQYF. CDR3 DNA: TGCGCCAGCAGCCAAGATCTAAGTGCCTACGAGCAGTACTTC.

The CDR3 nucleotides are TGTGCCAGCAGCCAACCCCACCCCACAGGTGAGCAGTTCTTC. It encodes CASSQPHPTGEQFF. The gene calls are TRBV6-2 or TRBV6-3 and TRBJ2-1; D might be TRBD1 (5 bases). Trimming took off 6 bases at V and 9 bases at J, with 18 bases between the two ends. This CDR3 is 14 amino acids long. CDR1 and CDR2 (germline): MNHEY, SVGEGT.

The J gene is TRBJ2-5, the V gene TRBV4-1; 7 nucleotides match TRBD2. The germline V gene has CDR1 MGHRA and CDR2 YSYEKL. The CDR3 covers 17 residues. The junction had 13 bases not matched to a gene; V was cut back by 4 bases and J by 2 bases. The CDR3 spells CASSPSGGGWGQETQYF. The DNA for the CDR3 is TGCGCCAGCAGCCCCTCGGGAGGCGGGTGGGGTCAAGAGACCCAGTACTTC.

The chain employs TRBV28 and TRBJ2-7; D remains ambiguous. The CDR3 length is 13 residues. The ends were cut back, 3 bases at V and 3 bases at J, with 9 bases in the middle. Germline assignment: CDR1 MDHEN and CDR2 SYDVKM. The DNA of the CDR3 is TGTGCCAGCAGTTTGAGCAGGTACTACGAGCAGTACTTC. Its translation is CASSLSRYYEQYF.

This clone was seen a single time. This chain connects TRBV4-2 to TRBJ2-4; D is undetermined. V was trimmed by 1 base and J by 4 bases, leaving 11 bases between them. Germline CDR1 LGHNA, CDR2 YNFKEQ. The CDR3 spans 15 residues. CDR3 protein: CASSQGLGQKNIQYF. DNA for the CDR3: TGTGCCAGCAGCCAAGGACTCGGCCAGAAAAACATTCAGTACTTC.

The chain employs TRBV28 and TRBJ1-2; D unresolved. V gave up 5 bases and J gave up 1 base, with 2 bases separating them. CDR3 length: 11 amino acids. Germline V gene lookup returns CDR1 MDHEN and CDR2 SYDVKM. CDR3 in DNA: TGTGCCAGCAGTCTTAACTATGGCTACACCTTC. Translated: CASSLNYGYTF.

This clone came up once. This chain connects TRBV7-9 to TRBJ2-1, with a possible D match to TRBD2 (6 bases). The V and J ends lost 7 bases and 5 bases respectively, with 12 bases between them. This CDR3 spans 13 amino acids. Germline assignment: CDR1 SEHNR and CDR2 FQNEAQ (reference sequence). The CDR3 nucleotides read TGTGCCAGCACCCTTGGGGGGAACAATGAGCAGTTCTTC. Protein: CASTLGGNNEQFF. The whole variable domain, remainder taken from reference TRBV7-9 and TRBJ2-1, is DTGVSQNPRHKITKRGQNVTFRCDPISEHNRLYWYRQTLGQGPEFLTYFQNEAQLEKSRLLSDRFSAERPKGSFSTLEIQRTEQGDSAMYLCASTLGGNNEQFFGPGTRLTVL.

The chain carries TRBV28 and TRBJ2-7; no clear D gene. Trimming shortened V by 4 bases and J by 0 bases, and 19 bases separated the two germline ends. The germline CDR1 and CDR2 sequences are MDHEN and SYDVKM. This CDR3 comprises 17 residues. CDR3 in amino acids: CASSSPPRLKSSYEQYF. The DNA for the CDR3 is TGTGCCAGCAGTTCCCCTCCGAGGCTAAAAAGCTCCTACGAGCAGTACTTC. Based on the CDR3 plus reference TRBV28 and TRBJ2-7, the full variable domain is DVKVTQSSRYLVKRTGEKVFLECVQDMDHENMFWYRQDPGLGLRLIYFSYDVKMKEKGDIPEGYSVSREKKERFSLILESASTNQTSMYLCASSSPPRLKSSYEQYFGPGTRLTVT.

The CDR3 nucleotides are TGTGCCAGCTCACTCTCCGAACAAACGGGATGGACTGAAGCTTTCTTT. This gives the protein CASSLSEQTGWTEAFF. The rearrangement links TRBV18 to TRBJ1-1; D unclear. Germline values: CDR1 KGHSH, CDR2 LQKENI. With 4 bases removed from V and 5 bases from J, the gap between germline ends came to 20 bases. This CDR3 has 16 amino acids.

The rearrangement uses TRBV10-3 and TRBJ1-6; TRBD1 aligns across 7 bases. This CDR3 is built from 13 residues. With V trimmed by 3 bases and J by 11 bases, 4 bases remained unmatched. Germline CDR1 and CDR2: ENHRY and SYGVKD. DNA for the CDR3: TGTGCCATCAGTGAATCCCAGGGGGCACCCCTCCACTTT. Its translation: CAISESQGAPLHF.

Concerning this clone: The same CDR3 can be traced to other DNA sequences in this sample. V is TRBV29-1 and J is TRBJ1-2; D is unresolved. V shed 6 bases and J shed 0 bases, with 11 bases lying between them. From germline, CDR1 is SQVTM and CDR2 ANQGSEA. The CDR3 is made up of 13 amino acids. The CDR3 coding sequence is TGCAGCGTACCCCCGGGAGCTAACTATGGCTACACCTTC. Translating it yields CSVPPGANYGYTF.

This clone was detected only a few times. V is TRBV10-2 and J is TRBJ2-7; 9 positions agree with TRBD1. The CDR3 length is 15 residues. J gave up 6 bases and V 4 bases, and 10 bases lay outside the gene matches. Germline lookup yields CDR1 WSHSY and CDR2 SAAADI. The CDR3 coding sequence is TGCGCCAGCAGTGTAGGCCTGGGACAGGGTGGCGAGCAGTACTTC. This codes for CASSVGLGQGGEQYF.

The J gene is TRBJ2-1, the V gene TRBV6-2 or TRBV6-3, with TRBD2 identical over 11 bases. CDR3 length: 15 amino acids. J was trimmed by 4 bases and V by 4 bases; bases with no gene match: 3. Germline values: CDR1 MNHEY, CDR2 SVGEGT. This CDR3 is CASSSGLAEYNEQFF. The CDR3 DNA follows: TGTGCCAGCAGTTCGGGACTAGCGGAATACAATGAGCAGTTCTTC.